This T cell receptor beta chain came from a study of yellow fever vaccine responses in identical twins. About this clonotype: The antigen remains unidentified.

V lost 5 bases to trimming and J lost 3 bases; unmatched junction nucleotides: 7. CDR1 SGHRS and CDR2 YFSETQ come from the germline V gene. This CDR3 comprises 15 residues. Study conclusions and caveats: Twins reportedly showed a vaccine T cell response that seemed partly convergent and partly personalized.

Each CDR3 protein is one row after TCRdb ran MiXCR on the RT-PCR reads. In the table there are thousands of distinct CDR3 sequences, roughly 90% of which are singletons. The sample was T cells from blood (PBMCs), unsorted or a sorted subset (not recorded which), taken before or after yellow fever vaccination (not recorded which). The clonotype was recovered from a young woman who received the yellow fever vaccine. V usage is TRBV5-1 and J usage is TRBJ2-2; 7 positions match TRBD1. The CDR3 DNA follows: TGCGCCAGCAGTCTGACAGGGCTGGACACCGGGGAGCTGTTTTTT. Translation: CASSLTGLDTGELFF. Full variable domain (outside the CDR3, taken from reference TRBV5-1 and TRBJ2-2): KAGVTQTPRYLIKTRGQQVTLSCSPISGHRSVSWYQQTPGQGLQFLFEYFSETQRNKGNFPGRFSGRQFSNSRSEMNVSTLELGDSALYLCASSLTGLDTGELFFGEGSRLTVL.